The 5 T cell receptor beta chains given below trace back to one sample, sequenced in a study of blood T cell repertoires in COVID-19. The method was immunoSEQ multiplex PCR; TCRdb's version includes in-frame clones alone and lacks a portion of them. The table records over 60,000 clones, 85% to 90% of them present only once. Material: peripheral blood. These receptors originate from a woman older than 75 with active COVID-19.

The chain carries TRBV4-3 and TRBJ2-1; the match to TRBD2 covers 15 bases. V lost 3 bases, J lost 9 bases, and 18 bases stayed unmatched. CDR1 and CDR2 (germline): LGHNA, YSLEER. The CDR3 sequence is 20 residues long. The CDR3 region has the DNA TGCGCCAGCAGCCACCACAGGCCCACGGGACTAGCGGGAGGAAGGGGTGAGCAGTTCTTC. It yields the protein CASSHHRPTGLAGGRGEQFF.

The chain carries TRBV7-9 and TRBJ2-1; TRBD2 aligns across 13 bases. Germline lookup yields CDR1 SEHNR and CDR2 FQNEAQ (reference sequence). Germline trimming cut 7 bases from V and 4 bases from J; bases unmatched to any gene: 4. This CDR3 comprises 15 residues. CDR3 sequence: CASIRTSGSYNEQFF. The CDR3 nucleotides read TGTGCCAGCATCAGGACTAGCGGGAGTTACAATGAGCAGTTCTTC.

The V gene is TRBV5-1, the J gene TRBJ1-4; D is unresolved. V dropped 1 base and J dropped 0 bases, with 7 bases sitting between them. CDR3 length equals 15 residues. Looked up from germline, CDR1 is SGHRS and CDR2 is YFSETQ. The CDR3 sequence: CASSLMGATNEKLFF. CDR3 DNA: TGCGCCAGCAGCTTGATGGGCGCAACTAATGAAAAACTGTTTTTT.

This chain's CDR3 is CSVATGDNQPQHF. CDR3 DNA: TGCAGCGTTGCGACAGGAGACAATCAGCCCCAGCATTTT. This chain uses TRBV29-1 with TRBJ1-5; D might be TRBD1 (6 bases). Germline assignment: CDR1 SQVTM and CDR2 ANQGSEA. Trimming pared 4 bases from V and 3 bases from J, leaving 10 bases between. This CDR3 spans 13 amino acids.

V and J are TRBV6-5 and TRBJ1-2; the match to TRBD1 covers 7 bases. The germline gives CDR1 MNHEY, CDR2 SVGAGI. The CDR3 extends over 15 amino acids. V was clipped by 0 bases and J by 6 bases; unmatched bases: 7. The CDR3 loop is CASSYSGTVSNGYTF. Written as DNA, the CDR3 is TGTGCCAGCAGTTACTCGGGGACAGTCTCTAATGGCTACACCTTC.